These 4 T cell receptor beta chains were sequenced from one sample in a study of CD8 T cells in Susac syndrome. cDNA came from roughly 0.5 to 1 ug RNA primed by random hexamers. A single record per CDR3 protein comes from TCRdb applying MiXCR to the immunoSEQ multiplex PCR reads. Found here are about 210,000 distinct CDR3 sequences, about 94% of them singletons; the top ten hold around 0.096%. Source material: CD4+ T cells from PBMCs. Receptors originate from a human donor in good health.

The chain uses TRBV29-1 and TRBJ2-5; 7 positions match TRBD1. Unmatched junction bases numbered 19, after V lost 5 bases and J lost 7 bases. This CDR3 has 16 residues. Germline assignment: CDR1 SQVTM and CDR2 ANQGSEA. The CDR3 protein is CSVIEIGQASRGTQYF. The CDR3 DNA sequence: TGCAGCGTTATAGAAATTGGACAGGCCTCAAGGGGGACCCAGTACTTC.

The genes are TRBV7-6 and TRBJ1-2, with D possibly matching TRBD1 (5 bases). Trimming took 4 bases from V and 2 from J, leaving 11 bases between them. The CDR3 is made up of 14 amino acids. Germline CDR1 is SGHVS and CDR2 is FNYEAQ. CDR3 DNA: TGTGCCAGCAGCTCGCAGGGTACCAACTATGGCTACACCTTC. Its translation: CASSSQGTNYGYTF. Based on the CDR3 plus reference TRBV7-6 and TRBJ1-2, the full variable domain is GAGVSQSPRYKVTKRGQDVALRCDPISGHVSLYWYRQALGQGPEFLTYFNYEAQQDKSGLPNDRFSAERPEGSISTLTIQRTEQRDSAMYRCASSSQGTNYGYTFGSGTRLTVV.

CDR3 loop: CASSYYGISGVTLHF. In nucleotides, the CDR3 is TGTGCCAGCAGTTACTACGGGATCTCAGGGGTCACCCTCCACTTT. V and J are TRBV6-6 and TRBJ1-6; tentative D call: TRBD1 (6 bases). The CDR3 is made up of 15 amino acids. The germline V gene encodes CDR1 MNHNY and CDR2 SVGAGI (reference sequence). The V end lost 1 base, the J end lost 14 bases, and 18 bases lay between the germline ends.

The chain joins TRBV4-2 to TRBJ1-5; D is possibly TRBD1 (5 bases). The V and J ends lost 0 bases and 7 bases respectively, with 19 bases between them. Germline V gene data show CDR1 as LGHNA and CDR2 as YNFKEQ. This CDR3 comprises 17 residues. This CDR3 reads CASSQERVNRLGQPQHF. The DNA of the CDR3 is TGTGCCAGCAGCCAAGAGCGTGTCAACAGGTTGGGGCAGCCCCAGCATTTT.